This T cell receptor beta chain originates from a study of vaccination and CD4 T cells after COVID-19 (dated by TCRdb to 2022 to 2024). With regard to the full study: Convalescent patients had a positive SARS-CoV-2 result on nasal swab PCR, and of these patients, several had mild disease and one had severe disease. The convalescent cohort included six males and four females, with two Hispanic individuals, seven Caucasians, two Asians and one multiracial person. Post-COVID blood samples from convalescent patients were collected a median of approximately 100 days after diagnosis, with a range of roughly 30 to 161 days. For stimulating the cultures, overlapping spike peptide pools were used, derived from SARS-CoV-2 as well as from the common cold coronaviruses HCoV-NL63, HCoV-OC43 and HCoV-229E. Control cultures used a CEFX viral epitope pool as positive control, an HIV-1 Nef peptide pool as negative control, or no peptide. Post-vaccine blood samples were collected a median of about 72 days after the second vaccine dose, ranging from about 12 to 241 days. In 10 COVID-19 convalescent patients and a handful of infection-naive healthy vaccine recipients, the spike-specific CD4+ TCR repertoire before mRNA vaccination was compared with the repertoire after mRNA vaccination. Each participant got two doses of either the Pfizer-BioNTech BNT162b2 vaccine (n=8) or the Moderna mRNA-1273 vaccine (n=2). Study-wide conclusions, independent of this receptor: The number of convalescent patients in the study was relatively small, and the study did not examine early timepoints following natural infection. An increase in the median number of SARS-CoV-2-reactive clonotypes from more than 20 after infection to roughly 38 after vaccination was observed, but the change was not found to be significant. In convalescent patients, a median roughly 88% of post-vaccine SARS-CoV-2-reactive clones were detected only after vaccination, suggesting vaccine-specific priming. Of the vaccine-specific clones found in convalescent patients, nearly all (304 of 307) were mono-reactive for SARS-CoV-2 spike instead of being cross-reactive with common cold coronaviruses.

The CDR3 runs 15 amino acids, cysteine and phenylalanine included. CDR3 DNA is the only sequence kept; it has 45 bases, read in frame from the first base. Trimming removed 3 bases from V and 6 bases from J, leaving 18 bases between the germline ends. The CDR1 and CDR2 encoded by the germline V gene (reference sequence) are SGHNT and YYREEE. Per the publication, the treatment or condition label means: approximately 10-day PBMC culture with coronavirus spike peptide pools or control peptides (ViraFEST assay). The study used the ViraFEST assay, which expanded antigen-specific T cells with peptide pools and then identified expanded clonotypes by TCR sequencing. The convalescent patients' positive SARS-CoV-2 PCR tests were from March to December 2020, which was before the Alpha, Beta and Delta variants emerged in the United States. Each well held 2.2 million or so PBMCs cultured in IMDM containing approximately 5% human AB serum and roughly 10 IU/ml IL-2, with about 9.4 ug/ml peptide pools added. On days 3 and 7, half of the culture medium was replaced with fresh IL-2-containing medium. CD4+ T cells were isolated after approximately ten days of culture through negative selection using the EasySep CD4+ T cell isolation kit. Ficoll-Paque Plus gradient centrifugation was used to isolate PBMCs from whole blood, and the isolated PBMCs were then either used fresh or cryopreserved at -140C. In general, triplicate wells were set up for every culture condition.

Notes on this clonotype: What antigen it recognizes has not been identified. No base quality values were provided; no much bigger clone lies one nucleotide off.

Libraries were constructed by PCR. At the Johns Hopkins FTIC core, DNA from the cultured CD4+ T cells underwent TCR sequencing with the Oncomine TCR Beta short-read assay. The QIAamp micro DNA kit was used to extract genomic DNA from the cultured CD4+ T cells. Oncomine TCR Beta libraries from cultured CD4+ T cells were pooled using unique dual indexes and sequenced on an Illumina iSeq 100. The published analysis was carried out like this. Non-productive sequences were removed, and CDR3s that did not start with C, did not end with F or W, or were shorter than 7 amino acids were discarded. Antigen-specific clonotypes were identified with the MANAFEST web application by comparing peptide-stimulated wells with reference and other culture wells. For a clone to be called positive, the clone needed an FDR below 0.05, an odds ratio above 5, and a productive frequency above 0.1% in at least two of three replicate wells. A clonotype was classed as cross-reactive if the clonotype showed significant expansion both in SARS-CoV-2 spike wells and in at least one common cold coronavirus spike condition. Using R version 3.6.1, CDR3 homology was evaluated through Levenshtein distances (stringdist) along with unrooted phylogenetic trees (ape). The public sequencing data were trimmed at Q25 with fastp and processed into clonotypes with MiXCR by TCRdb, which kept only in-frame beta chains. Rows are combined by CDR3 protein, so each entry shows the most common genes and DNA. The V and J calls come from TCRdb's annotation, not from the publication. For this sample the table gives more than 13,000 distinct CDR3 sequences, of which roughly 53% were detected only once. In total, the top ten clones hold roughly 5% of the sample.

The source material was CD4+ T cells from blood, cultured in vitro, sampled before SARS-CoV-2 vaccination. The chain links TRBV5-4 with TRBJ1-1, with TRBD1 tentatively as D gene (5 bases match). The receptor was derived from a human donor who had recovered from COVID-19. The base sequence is TGTGCCAGCAGCTCACCGGGACGGCGGCCTGCTGAAGCTTTCTTT. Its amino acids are CASSSPGRRPAEAFF.